This T cell receptor (beta chain) was recorded in a study of T-cell memory formation after mild COVID-19. The study's findings and limits: Chiefly within CM and EM were the contracting CD4+ clones; CD8+ ones were within EMRA.

One entry per CDR3 protein results from TCRdb running MiXCR on the 5' RACE reads. The top ten hold more than 8% of the sample, which has about 440,000 distinct CDR3 sequences, over 15% seen once. Only a few counts were recorded for this clonotype. Its antigen is not known. Germline V gene sequence: CDR1 SGHNT, CDR2 YENEEA. The CDR3 is made up of 13 amino acids. V was pared by 8 bases and J by 7 bases, with 6 bases of the junction left unmatched. Sequencing input: PBMCs or a T cell subset sorted from them (not recorded which). V and J are TRBV11-3 and TRBJ2-1; the match to TRBD2 covers 9 bases. This clonotype was sampled from an adult woman who had mild COVID-19 (a few samples of this study predate the infection). Cell type and time point are not known. CDR3 region: CASVASGMNEQFF. The CDR3 nucleotides are TGTGCCAGCGTGGCTAGCGGGATGAATGAGCAGTTCTTC.